Listed below are T cell receptor beta chains from one sample, sequenced in a study of cytomegalovirus exposure and HLA in healthy donors. TCRdb keeps only in-frame clones here, not all; method: immunoSEQ multiplex PCR. The sample lists 130,000 to 150,000 clones; approximately 80% were seen once. Sequences were obtained from PBMCs. Receptors were obtained from a male donor in good health and CMV-seronegative. The CDR3 runs from the conserved cysteine through the conserved F or W. D genes are given only for firm matches. Clone size is shown for a subset of rows, as once, few, many or a class of expanded clone.

clone size: .
V gene: TRBV30
J gene: TRBJ1-1
D gene: TRBD1
CDR3 DNA: TGTGCCTGGTCCCGGGACAGGAACACTGAAGCTTTCTTT
CDR3 protein: CAWSRDRNTEAFF

clone size: .
V gene: TRBV5-4
J gene: TRBJ1-2
D gene: TRBD1
CDR3 DNA: TGTGCCAGCAGCTCCGACAGGGGGCGGGGAGAAAATGGCTACACCTTC
CDR3 protein: CASSSDRGRGENGYTF

clone size: .
V gene: TRBV29-1
J gene: TRBJ1-1
D gene: .
CDR3 DNA: TGCAGCGTTGTAGCAATGTTAGGGGGTGCCGGCACTGAAGCTTTCTTT
CDR3 protein: CSVVAMLGGAGTEAFF

clone size: .
V gene: TRBV10-3
J gene: TRBJ2-5
D gene: TRBD2
CDR3 DNA: TGTGCCATCAGTGAAGCGAGCGGGGGGGCTTTCACGAAAGAGACCCAGTACTTC
CDR3 protein: CAISEASGGAFTKETQYF

clone size: .
V gene: TRBV7-8
J gene: TRBJ2-7
D gene: .
CDR3 DNA: TGTGCCAGCAGCTTAGAGGCAGGGCCCTACGAGCAGTACTTC
CDR3 protein: CASSLEAGPYEQYF

clone size: .
V gene: TRBV7-2
J gene: TRBJ2-7
D gene: TRBD1
CDR3 DNA: TGTGCCAGCAGCTCCCGACAGGGGGCCTACGAGCAGTACTTC
CDR3 protein: CASSSRQGAYEQYF

clone size: .
V gene: TRBV2
J gene: TRBJ2-7
D gene: .
CDR3 DNA: TGTGCCAGCTCCGGGCAGGGGAAGGGTTGGGAGCAGTACTTC
CDR3 protein: CASSGQGKGWEQYF

clone size: .
V gene: TRBV11-2
J gene: TRBJ2-7
D gene: .
CDR3 DNA: TGTGCCAGCAGCTCCAGGGGATACGAGCAGTACTTC
CDR3 protein: CASSSRGYEQYF

clone size: .
V gene: TRBV4-3
J gene: TRBJ1-2
D gene: TRBD1
CDR3 DNA: TGCGCCAGCAGCACACGACAGGGGGAGGCCGATGGCTACACCTTC
CDR3 protein: CASSTRQGEADGYTF

clone size: .
V gene: TRBV6-4
J gene: TRBJ1-6
D gene: .
CDR3 DNA: TGTGCCAGCAGGAGGGAACTCTCCTATAATTCACCCCTCCACTTT
CDR3 protein: CASRRELSYNSPLHF

clone size: .
V gene: TRBV9
J gene: TRBJ2-1
D gene: .
CDR3 DNA: TGTGCCAGCAGCATTCAGGGATGGTCCTACAATGAGCAGTTCTTC
CDR3 protein: CASSIQGWSYNEQFF

clone size: .
V gene: TRBV25-1
J gene: TRBJ1-2
D gene: .
CDR3 DNA: TGTGCCAGCAGTGAGGCAGGGGTAGATGGCTACACCTTC
CDR3 protein: CASSEAGVDGYTF

clone size: .
V gene: TRBV9
J gene: TRBJ1-6
D gene: TRBD1
CDR3 DNA: TGTGCCAGCAGCGGAGACAGGGGTAAGAATTCACCCCTCCACTTT
CDR3 protein: CASSGDRGKNSPLHF

clone size: .
V gene: TRBV2
J gene: TRBJ1-5
D gene: TRBD1
CDR3 DNA: TGTGCCAGCAGCTTCCTACCAAACAGGGGGCTTCAGCCCCAGCATTTT
CDR3 protein: CASSFLPNRGLQPQHF

clone size: .
V gene: TRBV6-4
J gene: TRBJ2-3
D gene: TRBD2
CDR3 DNA: TGTGCCAGCAGGGATAGGGACTACTCCACAGATACGCAGTATTTT
CDR3 protein: CASRDRDYSTDTQYF

clone size: .
V gene: TRBV7-8
J gene: TRBJ1-5
D gene: .
CDR3 DNA: TGTGCCAGCAGCTTAGCGTTTCGGACAGCATATAGCAATCAGCCCCAGCATTTT
CDR3 protein: CASSLAFRTAYSNQPQHF

clone size: .
V gene: TRBV14
J gene: TRBJ2-3
D gene: .
CDR3 DNA: TGTGCCAGCAGCCGACGGGGAAGCACAGATACGCAGTATTTT
CDR3 protein: CASSRRGSTDTQYF

clone size: .
V gene: TRBV7-2
J gene: TRBJ2-2
D gene: .
CDR3 DNA: TGTGCCAGCAGCTCCCCCTCAAGGGGGGGGCCCACCGGGGAGCTGTTTTTT
CDR3 protein: CASSSPSRGGPTGELFF

clone size: .
V gene: TRBV29-1
J gene: TRBJ1-2
D gene: TRBD1
CDR3 DNA: TGCAGCGTTGAACCGATAGGACAGGGGGGGGACTACACCTTT
CDR3 protein: CSVEPIGQGGDYTF

clone size: few
V gene: TRBV5-6
J gene: TRBJ1-1
D gene: .
CDR3 DNA: TGTGCCAGCAGCTTTGGTCCCCGGGCTTTCTTT
CDR3 protein: CASSFGPRAFF

clone size: .
V gene: TRBV20-1
J gene: TRBJ2-1
D gene: .
CDR3 DNA: TGCAGTGCTAGGCGGGGACTCGAGCAGTTCTTC
CDR3 protein: CSARRGLEQFF

clone size: .
V gene: TRBV7-6
J gene: TRBJ2-7
D gene: TRBD1
CDR3 DNA: TGTGCCAGCAGCTTGCGGCACCGGGACAGTCCCTACGAGCAGTACTTC
CDR3 protein: CASSLRHRDSPYEQYF

clone size: .
V gene: TRBV5-1
J gene: TRBJ1-2
D gene: .
CDR3 DNA: TGCGCCAGCAGCTTGCTTTCGCCAGGGTCAGATGGCTACACCTTC
CDR3 protein: CASSLLSPGSDGYTF

clone size: .
V gene: TRBV6-1
J gene: TRBJ2-1
D gene: TRBD2
CDR3 DNA: TGTGCCAGCAGTGAAGGGACTAGCCCCTACAATGAGCAGTTCTTC
CDR3 protein: CASSEGTSPYNEQFF

clone size: .
V gene: TRBV5-6
J gene: TRBJ2-7
D gene: TRBD1
CDR3 DNA: TGTGCCAGCAGCCCCGGGACAGGAACCTACGAGCAGTACTTC
CDR3 protein: CASSPGTGTYEQYF

clone size: .
V gene: TRBV20-1
J gene: TRBJ1-2
D gene: .
CDR3 DNA: TGCAGTGCTAGAGGAGGCGGCTACACCTTC
CDR3 protein: CSARGGGYTF

clone size: few
V gene: TRBV4-2
J gene: TRBJ2-7
D gene: TRBD2
CDR3 DNA: TGTGCCAGCAGCCGTTCAAGCGGGACTAGCGGCGGAGGGGAGCAGTACTTC
CDR3 protein: CASSRSSGTSGGGEQYF

clone size: .
V gene: TRBV19
J gene: TRBJ1-1
D gene: .
CDR3 DNA: TGTGCCAGTACCCCACGGTGGTCCGATGAAGCTTTCTTT
CDR3 protein: CASTPRWSDEAFF

clone size: .
V gene: TRBV5-4
J gene: TRBJ2-1
D gene: .
CDR3 DNA: TGTGCCAGCAGCCGAGGAGGGGCGAACTCCTACAATGAGCAGTTCTTC
CDR3 protein: CASSRGGANSYNEQFF

clone size: once
V gene: TRBV28
J gene: TRBJ2-7
D gene: .
CDR3 DNA: TGTGCCAGCAGCCTAGTAGAGAACGAGCAGTACTTC
CDR3 protein: CASSLVENEQYF

clone size: .
V gene: TRBV6-1
J gene: TRBJ1-1
D gene: .
CDR3 DNA: TGTGCCAGCGCCCCGAGCATGAACACTGAAGCTTTCTTT
CDR3 protein: CASAPSMNTEAFF

clone size: .
V gene: TRBV28
J gene: TRBJ1-4
D gene: .
CDR3 DNA: TGTGCCAGCCTGGGCGGGGGTTCTAATGAAAAACTGTTTTTT
CDR3 protein: CASLGGGSNEKLFF

clone size: .
V gene: TRBV6-1
J gene: TRBJ2-7
D gene: .
CDR3 DNA: TGTGCCAGCAGTACGGGGGACAGCTCCTACGAGCAGTACTTC
CDR3 protein: CASSTGDSSYEQYF

clone size: .
V gene: TRBV7-3
J gene: TRBJ2-2
D gene: TRBD2
CDR3 DNA: TGTGCCAGCAGCCCGAAACCGGGACTAGCCCTTACCGGGGAGCTGTTTTTT
CDR3 protein: CASSPKPGLALTGELFF

clone size: .
V gene: TRBV7-2
J gene: TRBJ1-2
D gene: TRBD1
CDR3 DNA: TGTGCCAGCAGCCCGAGGACAGGGCAGGACGGTGGCTACACCTTC
CDR3 protein: CASSPRTGQDGGYTF

clone size: .
V gene: TRBV6-4
J gene: TRBJ2-3
D gene: TRBD2
CDR3 DNA: TGTGCCAGCAGTGACGGGGGAGGGGCGACAGATACGCAGTATTTT
CDR3 protein: CASSDGGGATDTQYF

clone size: .
V gene: TRBV7-2
J gene: TRBJ2-7
D gene: .
CDR3 DNA: TGTGCCAGCAGCCTACTGGGAGGGACAGGTGCCTCCTACGAGCAGTACTTC
CDR3 protein: CASSLLGGTGASYEQYF

clone size: .
V gene: TRBV21-1
J gene: TRBJ1-4
D gene: .
CDR3 DNA: TGTGCCAGCAGCAACGTTAATGAAAAACTGTTTTTT
CDR3 protein: CASSNVNEKLFF

clone size: .
V gene: TRBV27
J gene: TRBJ1-5
D gene: .
CDR3 DNA: TGTGCCAGCAGGGGGGGGCTTAGCAATCAGCCCCAGCATTTT
CDR3 protein: CASRGGLSNQPQHF

clone size: .
V gene: TRBV5-4
J gene: TRBJ2-7
D gene: .
CDR3 DNA: TGTGCCAGCAGCTTGGATCCGGGAACGGAGTACTTC
CDR3 protein: CASSLDPGTEYF

clone size: .
V gene: TRBV2
J gene: TRBJ1-4
D gene: .
CDR3 DNA: TGTGCCAGCAGTGGGTATGCGGGCGGCGAAAAACTGTTTTTT
CDR3 protein: CASSGYAGGEKLFF